The rows below give T cell receptor beta chains drawn from one sample of a study of blood T cells in healthy people across ages. TCRdb ran MiXCR on the 5' RACE reads and lists one entry per CDR3 protein. The data show 600,000 or so distinct CDR3 sequences, 40% to 50% seen once. The sequenced sample was blood. These receptors all stem from a man older than 75 in good health. Each CDR3 is given with its conserved first and last residue. Each record gives: CDR3 protein, CDR3 DNA, D gene, J gene, V gene, clone size. The D gene is left open where the match is weak. Expanded clones are given a class, and other clones once, few, many or no size at all.

CDR3 protein: CSARVSLNTEAFF
CDR3 DNA: TGCAGTGCTAGAGTCTCACTGAACACTGAAGCTTTCTTT
D gene: -
J gene: TRBJ1-1
V gene: TRBV20-1
clone size: -

CDR3 protein: CSASRPGGKVGNTIYF
CDR3 DNA: TGCAGTGCTAGCAGACCAGGGGGCAAAGTTGGAAACACCATATATTTT
D gene: TRBD1
J gene: TRBJ1-3
V gene: TRBV20-1
clone size: -

CDR3 protein: CASSQGDPNSGANVLTF
CDR3 DNA: TGTGCCAGCAGCCAAGGGGACCCTAACTCTGGGGCCAACGTCCTGACTTTC
D gene: -
J gene: TRBJ2-6
V gene: TRBV4-2
clone size: few

CDR3 protein: CASSFASGGTGELFF
CDR3 DNA: TGTGCCAGCAGTTTCGCTTCTGGGGGCACCGGGGAGCTGTTTTTT
D gene: -
J gene: TRBJ2-2
V gene: TRBV28
clone size: few

CDR3 protein: CASSKDGEWGNEKLFF
CDR3 DNA: TGTGCCAGCAGCAAAGATGGGGAGTGGGGTAATGAAAAACTGTTTTTT
D gene: -
J gene: TRBJ1-4
V gene: TRBV21-1
clone size: -

CDR3 protein: CSANQLTGARYTF
CDR3 DNA: TGCAGTGCTAACCAATTGACAGGGGCCCGCTACACCTTC
D gene: TRBD1
J gene: TRBJ1-2
V gene: TRBV20-1
clone size: -

CDR3 protein: CASSYLGTGVADTQYF
CDR3 DNA: TGTGCCAGCAGTTACTTGGGGACAGGGGTTGCAGATACGCAGTATTTT
D gene: TRBD1
J gene: TRBJ2-3
V gene: TRBV6-2/TRBV6-3
clone size: -

CDR3 protein: CASSLGGPSGYEQYF
CDR3 DNA: TGTGCCAGCAGCTTGGGGGGACCCAGTGGTTACGAGCAGTACTTC
D gene: -
J gene: TRBJ2-7
V gene: TRBV7-2
clone size: few

CDR3 protein: CASSEQGSTNEQYF
CDR3 DNA: TGTGCCAGCAGCGAACAGGGGTCGACGAATGAGCAGTACTTC
D gene: TRBD1
J gene: TRBJ2-7
V gene: TRBV7-9
clone size: -

CDR3 protein: CSVRGAGGPYEQYF
CDR3 DNA: TGCAGTGTCAGAGGGGCGGGAGGGCCCTACGAGCAGTACTTC
D gene: TRBD2
J gene: TRBJ2-7
V gene: TRBV20-1
clone size: -

CDR3 protein: CASGWIPQFF
CDR3 DNA: TGTGCCAGCGGATGGATCCCCCAGTTCTTC
D gene: -
J gene: TRBJ2-1
V gene: TRBV6-1
clone size: few

CDR3 protein: CASSSTGGYEQYF
CDR3 DNA: TGTGCCAGCAGTTCGACAGGGGGGTACGAGCAGTACTTC
D gene: TRBD1
J gene: TRBJ2-7
V gene: TRBV7-2
clone size: -

CDR3 protein: CAISTGGGTDTQYF
CDR3 DNA: TGTGCCATCAGCACAGGGGGTGGGACAGATACGCAGTATTTT
D gene: TRBD1
J gene: TRBJ2-3
V gene: TRBV10-3
clone size: -

CDR3 protein: CASSLEGLAGAEQYF
CDR3 DNA: TGCGCCAGCAGCTTAGAAGGACTAGCGGGGGCCGAGCAGTACTTC
D gene: TRBD2
J gene: TRBJ2-7
V gene: TRBV5-1
clone size: -

CDR3 protein: CASRPNDRADYEQYF
CDR3 DNA: TGTGCCAGCAGACCCAACGACAGGGCCGACTACGAGCAGTACTTC
D gene: TRBD1
J gene: TRBJ2-7
V gene: TRBV7-2
clone size: -

CDR3 protein: CSRDSNQPQHF
CDR3 DNA: TGCAGCAGAGACTCGAATCAGCCCCAGCATTTT
D gene: -
J gene: TRBJ1-5
V gene: TRBV29-1
clone size: few

CDR3 protein: CASSRVQDTEAFF
CDR3 DNA: TGTGCCAGCAGCAGGGTACAGGACACTGAAGCTTTCTTT
D gene: -
J gene: TRBJ1-1
V gene: TRBV5-6
clone size: -

CDR3 protein: CASSRGTSGVEQYF
CDR3 DNA: TGTGCCAGCAGCCGCGGGACTAGCGGGGTCGAGCAGTACTTC
D gene: TRBD2
J gene: TRBJ2-7
V gene: TRBV6-5
clone size: many

CDR3 protein: CASTPLAGQLYEQYF
CDR3 DNA: TGTGCCAGCACCCCCCTGGCGGGACAGCTCTACGAGCAGTACTTC
D gene: -
J gene: TRBJ2-7
V gene: TRBV27
clone size: few

CDR3 protein: CSVEGAGGLNNEQFF
CDR3 DNA: TGCAGCGTTGAAGGAGCGGGAGGGCTAAACAATGAGCAGTTCTTC
D gene: TRBD2
J gene: TRBJ2-1
V gene: TRBV29-1
clone size: -

CDR3 protein: CSAGTGGAGANVLTF
CDR3 DNA: TGCAGTGCTGGAACTGGAGGGGCTGGGGCCAACGTCCTGACTTTC
D gene: -
J gene: TRBJ2-6
V gene: TRBV20-1
clone size: few

CDR3 protein: CASSLQGNSYEQYF
CDR3 DNA: TGTGCCAGCAGCCTCCAGGGGAACTCCTACGAGCAGTACTTC
D gene: -
J gene: TRBJ2-7
V gene: TRBV7-2
clone size: -

CDR3 protein: CASSLKTGGRGEQQYF
CDR3 DNA: TGCGCCAGCAGCTTAAAAACAGGGGGTCGGGGGGAACAGCAGTACTTC
D gene: -
J gene: TRBJ2-7
V gene: TRBV5-1
clone size: -

CDR3 protein: CASSLTLAGESEQYF
CDR3 DNA: TGTGCCAGCAGCTTAACTCTAGCGGGAGAGAGCGAGCAGTACTTC
D gene: TRBD2
J gene: TRBJ2-7
V gene: TRBV7-2
clone size: -